The 8 T cell receptor beta chains in this list originate from one sample, sequenced in a study of cytomegalovirus exposure and HLA in healthy donors. PCR involved 60 Vbeta and 13 Jbeta primers. Produced via immunoSEQ multiplex PCR; TCRdb's table is partial and in-frame only. Recorded for this sample: about 190,000 clones. Sequencing was done on a sample of PBMCs. Receptors were obtained from a woman aged 25 to 39 in good health and CMV-seropositive.

The chain recombines TRBV19 with TRBJ2-7; possibly TRBD2 for D (6 bases). In germline, CDR1 is LNHDA, CDR2 SQIVND (reference sequence). V was cut by 3 bases and J by 4 bases, with 13 bases left in between. This CDR3 has 14 residues. For the CDR3, the DNA is TGTGCCAGTAGTATCCCCGGGACTCAATACGAGCAGTACTTC. As protein: CASSIPGTQYEQYF. Filled out from reference TRBV19 and TRBJ2-7, the complete variable domain reads DGGITQSPKYLFRKEGQNVTLSCEQNLNHDAMYWYRQDPGQGLRLIYYSQIVNDFQKGDIAEGYSVSREKKESFPLTVTSAQKNPTAFYLCASSIPGTQYEQYFGPGTRLTVT.

The chain has TRBV2 and TRBJ2-5; TRBD2 might be the D (6 bases). The tail of the sequence fits TRBJ2-7 better, so the J call may be wrong. Per germline, CDR1 SNHLY and CDR2 FYNNEI. CDR3 length: 14 residues. The CDR3 loop reads CASSATSNSYEQYF. As DNA, the CDR3 is TGTGCCAGCAGTGCTACTAGCAATTCATACGAGCAGTACTTC.

The chain uses TRBV5-8 and TRBJ1-1; 8 bases are shared with TRBD1. V trimming: 2 bases; J trimming: 4 bases; junction bases outside the gene matches: 4. The CDR3 is 14 residues long. Germline loops: CDR1 SGHTS, CDR2 YDEGEE. The CDR3 DNA sequence: TGTGCCAGCAGCTTACAGGGGGGGGGCACTGAAGCTTTCTTT. Protein product: CASSLQGGGTEAFF.

This sequence joins TRBV10-3 and TRBJ1-2, with a weak D call TRBD1 (5 bases). This CDR3 contains 17 residues. Trimming took 5 bases from V and 3 from J, leaving 22 bases between them. Germline V lookup: CDR1 ENHRY, CDR2 SYGVKD. The CDR3 spells CAISSSTGGGGDYGYTF. CDR3 DNA: TGTGCCATCAGTTCTTCAACGGGGGGAGGTGGAGACTATGGCTACACCTTC.

The rearrangement joins TRBV6-1 to TRBJ1-2; D may be TRBD1 (5 bases). Germline V gives CDR1 MNHNS, CDR2 SASEGT. With 5 bases removed from V and 2 bases from J, the gap between germline ends came to 15 bases. CDR3 size: 15 residues. The CDR3 coding sequence is TGTGCCAGCAGTAGGTCCTGGGAGGGGAACTATGGCTACACCTTC. Translation gives CASSRSWEGNYGYTF.

The J gene is TRBJ1-1, the V gene TRBV2; D gene uncertain. The CDR3 runs to 12 residues. The V end was cut by 4 bases, the J end by 6 bases, with 9 bases between. CDR1 is SNHLY and CDR2 is FYNNEI in the germline V gene. The CDR3 region has the DNA TGTGCCAGCAGTGGGTGGAGAGCTGAAGCTTTCTTT. It is translated as CASSGWRAEAFF.

The rearrangement joins TRBV18 to TRBJ1-2, with D perhaps TRBD1 (5 bases). The CDR3 loop spans 13 amino acids. CDR1 and CDR2 from the germline V gene are KGHSH and LQKENI. Deletions cut 1 base from V and 6 bases from J, with 9 bases between. The CDR3 loop is CASSPQGIDGYTF. Here the CDR3 DNA reads TGTGCCAGCTCACCACAGGGGATCGATGGCTACACCTTC.

This chain connects TRBV10-3 to TRBJ2-1; 9 bases map to TRBD1. The length of the CDR3 is 14 residues. The V gene's germline CDR1 is ENHRY and CDR2 SYGVKD. Trimming at V came to 7 bases and at J to 5 bases, leaving 6 bases not matched to a gene. CDR3 nucleotides: TGTGCCATCACTCAGGGACAGGGCAACAATGAGCAGTTCTTC. Encoded protein: CAITQGQGNNEQFF.